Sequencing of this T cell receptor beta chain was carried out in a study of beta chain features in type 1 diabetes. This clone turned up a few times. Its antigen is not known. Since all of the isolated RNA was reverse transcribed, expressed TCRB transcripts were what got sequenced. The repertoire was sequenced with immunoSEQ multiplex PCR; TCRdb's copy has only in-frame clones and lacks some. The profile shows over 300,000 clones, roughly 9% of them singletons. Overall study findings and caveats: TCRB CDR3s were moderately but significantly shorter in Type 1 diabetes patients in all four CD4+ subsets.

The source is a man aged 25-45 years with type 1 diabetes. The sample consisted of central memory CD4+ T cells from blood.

The CDR3 DNA reads as TGTGCCAGCAGCGTATCCCCTGAGCGGGGGGTCCAAGAGACCCAGTACTTC. This translates into CASSVSPERGVQETQYF. The chain recombines TRBV9 with TRBJ2-5, with 9 bases aligning to TRBD2. Trimming cost V 1 base and J 1 base; bases outside gene matches: 8. This CDR3 has 17 amino acids. CDR1 is SGDLS and CDR2 is YYNGEE in the germline V gene.